This TCR beta chain was identified during a study of shared clonotypes between healthy human individuals. General study findings and limits: A limitation of the genetic and exposure-history diversity represented arose from few donors.

Trimming removed 0 bases at V and 4 bases at J, with 14 bases between. CDR1 and CDR2 from the germline V gene are LGHNA and YNFKEQ. The CDR3 spans 16 residues. Comments on this clone: What it binds is not known.

Profiled with immunoSEQ multiplex PCR; TCRdb holds only in-frame clones, not every one. The table has a few million clones, 90% to 96% seen once. This sequence joins TRBV4-2 and TRBJ2-3; D remains ambiguous. What was sequenced was naive CD4+ T cells sorted from blood. Specified subset: CD45RA+ positively selected. This TCR derives from a man aged 18 to 29 in good health. The CDR3 spells CASSQDRAWQADTQYF. The CDR3 DNA reads TGTGCCAGCAGCCAAGATCGGGCGTGGCAGGCAGATACGCAGTATTTT.